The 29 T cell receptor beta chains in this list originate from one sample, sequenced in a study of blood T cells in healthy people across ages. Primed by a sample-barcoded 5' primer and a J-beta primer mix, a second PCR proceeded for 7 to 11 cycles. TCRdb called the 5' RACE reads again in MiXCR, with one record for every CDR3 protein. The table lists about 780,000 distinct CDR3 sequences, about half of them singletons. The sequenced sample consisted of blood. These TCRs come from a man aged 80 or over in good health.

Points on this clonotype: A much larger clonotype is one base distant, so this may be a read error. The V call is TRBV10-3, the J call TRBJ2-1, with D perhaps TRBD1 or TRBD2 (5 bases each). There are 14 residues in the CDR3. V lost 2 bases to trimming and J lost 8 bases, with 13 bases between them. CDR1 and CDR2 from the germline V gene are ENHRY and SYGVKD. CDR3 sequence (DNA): TGTGCCATCAGTGAGGGGACGTTAACAGATGAGCAGTTCTTC. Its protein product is CAISEGTLTDEQFF.

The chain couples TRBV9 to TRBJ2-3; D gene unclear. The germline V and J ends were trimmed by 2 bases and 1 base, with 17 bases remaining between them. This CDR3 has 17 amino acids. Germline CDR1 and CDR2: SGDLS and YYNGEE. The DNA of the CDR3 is TGTGCCAGCAGCGTCTCCTTCAGGAGAGGTGGCACAGATACGCAGTATTTT. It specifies CASSVSFRRGGTDTQYF.

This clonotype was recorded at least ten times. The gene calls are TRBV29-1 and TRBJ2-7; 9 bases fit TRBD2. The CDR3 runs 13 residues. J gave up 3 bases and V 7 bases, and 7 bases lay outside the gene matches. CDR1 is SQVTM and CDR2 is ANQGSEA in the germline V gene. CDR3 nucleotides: TGCAGCGCTTGGCTAGCGGGAAACTACGAGCAGTACTTC. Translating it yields CSAWLAGNYEQYF.

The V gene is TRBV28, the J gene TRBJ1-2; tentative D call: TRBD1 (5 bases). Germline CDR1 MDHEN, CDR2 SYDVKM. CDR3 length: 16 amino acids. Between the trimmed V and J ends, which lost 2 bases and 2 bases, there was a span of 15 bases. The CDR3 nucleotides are TGTGCCAGCAGTTTACAACGGGACCGCTCGAACTATGGCTACACCTTC. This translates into CASSLQRDRSNYGYTF.

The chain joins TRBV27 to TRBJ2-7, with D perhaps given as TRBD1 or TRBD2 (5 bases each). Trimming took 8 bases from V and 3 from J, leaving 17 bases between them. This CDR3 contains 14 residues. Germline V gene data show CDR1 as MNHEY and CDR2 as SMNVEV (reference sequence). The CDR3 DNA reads TGTGCCAGCCAAAAGGGGAATGGGGGCTACGAGCAGTACTTC. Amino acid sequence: CASQKGNGGYEQYF.

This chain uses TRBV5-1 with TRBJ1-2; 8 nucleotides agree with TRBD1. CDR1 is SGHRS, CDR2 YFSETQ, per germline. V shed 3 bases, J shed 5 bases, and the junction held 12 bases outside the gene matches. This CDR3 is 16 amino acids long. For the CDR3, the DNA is TGCGCCAGCAGCTCGGGACAGGAAACGTTAATTTATGGCTACACCTTC. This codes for CASSSGQETLIYGYTF.

The CDR3 is CASSWTSDYEQYF. In nucleotides, the CDR3 is TGCGCCAGCAGCTGGACTAGCGACTACGAGCAGTACTTC. This chain connects TRBV5-1 to TRBJ2-7; 9 bases map to TRBD2. The CDR3 length is 13 residues. Germline lookup yields CDR1 SGHRS and CDR2 YFSETQ. V was clipped by 3 bases and J by 3 bases; unmatched bases: 1.

In nucleotides, the CDR3 is TGTGCCAGCAGCTTTAATCCGGGACAGTCCTACGAGCAGTACTTC. Translating gives CASSFNPGQSYEQYF. The V gene is TRBV7-2, the J gene TRBJ2-7; 7 positions match TRBD1. Germline CDR1 SGHTA, CDR2 FQGNSA. The V gene end was trimmed by 3 bases and the J gene end by 1 base; junction bases not matched to a gene: 6. The CDR3 has 15 amino acids.

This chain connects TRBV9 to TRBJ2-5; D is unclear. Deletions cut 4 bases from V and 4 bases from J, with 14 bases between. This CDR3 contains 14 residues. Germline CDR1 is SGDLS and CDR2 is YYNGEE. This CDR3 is CASSTSPRTETQYF. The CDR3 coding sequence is TGTGCCAGCAGCACCTCCCCGAGAACAGAGACCCAGTACTTC.

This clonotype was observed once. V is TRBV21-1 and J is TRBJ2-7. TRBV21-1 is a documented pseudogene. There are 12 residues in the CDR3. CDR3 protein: CAPSALLYEQYF. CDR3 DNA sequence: TGTGCCCCTTCGGCACTTCTCTACGAGCAGTACTTC.

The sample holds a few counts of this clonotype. CDR3 bases: TGTGCCAGCAGCTTATCCATACAGGACGAAGAGACCCAGTACTTC. This codes for CASSLSIQDEETQYF. The chain uses TRBV7-9 and TRBJ2-5; possibly TRBD1 for D (5 bases). This CDR3 comprises 15 residues. Trimming shortened V by 2 bases and J by 3 bases, and 13 bases separated the two germline ends. From germline, CDR1 is SEHNR and CDR2 FQNEAQ (reference sequence). Based on the CDR3 plus reference TRBV7-9 and TRBJ2-5, the full variable domain is DTGVSQNPRHKITKRGQNVTFRCDPISEHNRLYWYRQTLGQGPEFLTYFQNEAQLEKSRLLSDRFSAERPKGSFSTLEIQRTEQGDSAMYLCASSLSIQDEETQYFGPGTRLLVL.

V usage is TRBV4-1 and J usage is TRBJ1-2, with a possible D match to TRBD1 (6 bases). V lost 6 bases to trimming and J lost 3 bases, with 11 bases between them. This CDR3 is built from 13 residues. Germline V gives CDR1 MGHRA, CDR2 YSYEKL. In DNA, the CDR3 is TGCGCCAGCAGTGACGGGGGCGACTATGGCTACACCTTC. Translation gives CASSDGGDYGYTF.

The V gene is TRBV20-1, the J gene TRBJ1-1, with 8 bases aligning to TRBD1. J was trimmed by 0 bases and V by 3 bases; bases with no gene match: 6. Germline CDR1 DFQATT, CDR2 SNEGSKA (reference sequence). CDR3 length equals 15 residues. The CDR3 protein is CSASVGDRLNTEAFF. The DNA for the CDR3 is TGCAGTGCTAGCGTAGGGGACAGGCTGAACACTGAAGCTTTCTTT.

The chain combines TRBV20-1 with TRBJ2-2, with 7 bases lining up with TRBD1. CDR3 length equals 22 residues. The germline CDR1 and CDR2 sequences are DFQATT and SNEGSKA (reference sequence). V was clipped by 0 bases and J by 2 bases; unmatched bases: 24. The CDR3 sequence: CSARDGGRVKGQFLFNTGELFF. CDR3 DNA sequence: TGCAGTGCTAGAGATGGCGGGCGGGTAAAGGGACAGTTCTTATTTAACACCGGGGAGCTGTTTTTT.

In nucleotides, the CDR3 is TGTGCCACCAGTGAACCCGACGGGCACGAGCAGTACTTC. It encodes CATSEPDGHEQYF. The chain links TRBV24-1 to TRBJ2-7; D is ambiguous. The germline gives CDR1 KGHDR, CDR2 SFDVKD. Trimming removed 4 bases at V and 5 bases at J, with 11 bases between. The CDR3 runs to 13 residues.

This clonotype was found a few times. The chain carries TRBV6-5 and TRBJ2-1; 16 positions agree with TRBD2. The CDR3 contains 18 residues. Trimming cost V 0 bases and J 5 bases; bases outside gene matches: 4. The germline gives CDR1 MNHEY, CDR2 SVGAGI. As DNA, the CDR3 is TGTGCCAGCAGTTACTCGAGGGGACTAGCGGGGGGGGACAATGAGCAGTTCTTC. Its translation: CASSYSRGLAGGDNEQFF.

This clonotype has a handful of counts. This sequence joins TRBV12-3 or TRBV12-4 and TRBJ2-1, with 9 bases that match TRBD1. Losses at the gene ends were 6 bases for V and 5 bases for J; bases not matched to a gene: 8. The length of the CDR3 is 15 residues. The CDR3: CASRPGQGRDNEQFF. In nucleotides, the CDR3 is TGTGCCAGCAGGCCCGGACAGGGGCGGGACAATGAGCAGTTCTTC.

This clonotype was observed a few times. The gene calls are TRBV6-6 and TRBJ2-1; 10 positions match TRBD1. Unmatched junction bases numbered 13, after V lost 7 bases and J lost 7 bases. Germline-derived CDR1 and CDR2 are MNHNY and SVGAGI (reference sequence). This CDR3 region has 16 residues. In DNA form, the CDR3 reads TGTGCCAGCACACTAGGGCCGGGACAGGGGCATAATGAGCAGTTCTTC. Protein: CASTLGPGQGHNEQFF.

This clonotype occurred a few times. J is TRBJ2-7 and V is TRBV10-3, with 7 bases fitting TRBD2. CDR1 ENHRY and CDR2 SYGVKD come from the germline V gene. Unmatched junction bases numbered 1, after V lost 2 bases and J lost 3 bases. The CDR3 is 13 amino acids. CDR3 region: CAISEGGGYEQYF. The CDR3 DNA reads TGTGCCATCAGTGAGGGGGGGGGCTACGAGCAGTACTTC.

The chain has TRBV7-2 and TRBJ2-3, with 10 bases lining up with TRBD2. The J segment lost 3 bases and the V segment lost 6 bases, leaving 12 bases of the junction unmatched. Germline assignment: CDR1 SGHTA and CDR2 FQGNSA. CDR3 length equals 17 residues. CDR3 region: CASRLFSGRSGTDTQYF. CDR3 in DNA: TGTGCCAGCAGGTTGTTTAGCGGGAGGAGTGGGACAGATACGCAGTATTTT.

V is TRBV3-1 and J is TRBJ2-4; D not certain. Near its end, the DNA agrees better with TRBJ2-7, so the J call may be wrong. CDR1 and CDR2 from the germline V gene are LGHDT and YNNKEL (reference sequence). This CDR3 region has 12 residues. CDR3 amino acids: CASSPAGGEQYF. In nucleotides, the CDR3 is TGTGCCAGCAGCCCTGCTGGCGGCGAGCAGTACTTC.

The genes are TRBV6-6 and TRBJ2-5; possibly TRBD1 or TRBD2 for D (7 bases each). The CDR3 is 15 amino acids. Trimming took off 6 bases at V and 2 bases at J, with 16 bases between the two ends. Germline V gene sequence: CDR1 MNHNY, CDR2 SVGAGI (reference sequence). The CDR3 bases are TGTGCCAGCAGCCCCTGGGGGGGACAGCAAGAGACCCAGTACTTC. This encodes CASSPWGGQQETQYF.

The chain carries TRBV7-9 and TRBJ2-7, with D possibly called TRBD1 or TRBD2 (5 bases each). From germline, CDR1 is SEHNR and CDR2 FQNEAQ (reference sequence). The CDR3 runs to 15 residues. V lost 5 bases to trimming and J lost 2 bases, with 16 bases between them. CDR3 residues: CASSPGTDSTYEQYF. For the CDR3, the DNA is TGTGCCAGCAGCCCCGGGACGGACTCAACCTACGAGCAGTACTTC.

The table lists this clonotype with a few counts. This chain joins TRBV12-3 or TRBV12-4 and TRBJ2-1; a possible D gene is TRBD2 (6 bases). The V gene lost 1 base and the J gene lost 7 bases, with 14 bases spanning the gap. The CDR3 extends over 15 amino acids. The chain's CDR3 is CASSLEGLPSNEQFF. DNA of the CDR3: TGTGCCAGCAGTTTAGAGGGACTTCCTTCTAATGAGCAGTTCTTC.

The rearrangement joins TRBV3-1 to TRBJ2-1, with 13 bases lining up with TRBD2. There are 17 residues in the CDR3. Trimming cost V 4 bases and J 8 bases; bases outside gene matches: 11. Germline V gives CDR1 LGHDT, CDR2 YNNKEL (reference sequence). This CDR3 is CASSPNRLAGGGYEQFF. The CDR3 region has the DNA TGTGCCAGCAGCCCGAATCGACTAGCGGGAGGTGGATATGAGCAGTTCTTC.

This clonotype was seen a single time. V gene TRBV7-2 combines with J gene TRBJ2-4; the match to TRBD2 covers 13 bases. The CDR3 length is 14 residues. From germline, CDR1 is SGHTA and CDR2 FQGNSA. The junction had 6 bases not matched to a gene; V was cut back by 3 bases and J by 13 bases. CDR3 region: CASSFGLAGAQQYF. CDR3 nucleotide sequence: TGTGCCAGCAGCTTCGGACTAGCGGGGGCCCAGCAGTACTTC.

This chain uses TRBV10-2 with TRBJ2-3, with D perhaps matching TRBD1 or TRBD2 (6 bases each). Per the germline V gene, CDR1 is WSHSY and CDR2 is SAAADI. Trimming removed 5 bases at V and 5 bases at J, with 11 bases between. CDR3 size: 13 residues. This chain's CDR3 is CASSWRGEDTQYF. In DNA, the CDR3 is TGCGCCAGCAGTTGGAGGGGGGAAGATACGCAGTATTTT.

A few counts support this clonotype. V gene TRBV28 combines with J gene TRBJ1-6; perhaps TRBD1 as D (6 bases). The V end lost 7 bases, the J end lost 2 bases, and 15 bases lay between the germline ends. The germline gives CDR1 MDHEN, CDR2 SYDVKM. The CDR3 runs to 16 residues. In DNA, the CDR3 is TGTGCCAGCAAAACGCACAGGGTGACCTATAATTCACCCCTCCACTTT. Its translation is CASKTHRVTYNSPLHF.

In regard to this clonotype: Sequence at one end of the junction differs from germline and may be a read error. DNA of the CDR3: TGTGCTAGCAGCTTAAACGGCCATTCCACAGATACGCAGTATTTT. Translated: CASSLNGHSTDTQYF. The chain recombines TRBV7-7 with TRBJ2-3; D is unresolved. Looked up from germline, CDR1 is SSHAT and CDR2 is FNYEAQ (reference sequence). This CDR3 region has 15 residues. The complete variable domain, with remaining parts taken from reference TRBV7-7 and TRBJ2-3, reads GAGVSQSPRYKVTKRGQDVTLRCDPISSHATLYWYQQALGQGPEFLTYFNYEAQPDKSGLPSDRFSAERPEGSISTLTIQRTEQRDSAMYRCASSLNGHSTDTQYFGPGTRLTVL.